These 18 T cell receptor beta chains originate from one sample sequenced in a study of siplizumab effects on memory and regulatory T cells. Produced via immunoSEQ multiplex PCR; TCRdb's table is partial and in-frame only. The sample shows 95,000 to 100,000 clones, 80% to 95% of them seen only once. The sequencing sample was made of non-Treg CD4+ T cells sorted from blood. All receptors come from a human donor in good health.

V is TRBV2 and J is TRBJ2-7; 8 nucleotides line up with TRBD1. The junction had 4 bases not matched to a gene; V was cut back by 2 bases and J by 1 base. The CDR3 contains 15 residues. CDR1 and CDR2 (germline): SNHLY, FYNNEI. CDR3 protein: CASSEIRGQSYEQYF. Written as DNA, the CDR3 is TGTGCCAGCAGTGAAATCAGGGGGCAGTCCTACGAGCAGTACTTC.

The gene calls are TRBV4-2 and TRBJ2-2; D possibly corresponds to TRBD2 (6 bases). The ends were cut back, 4 bases at V and 1 base at J, with 10 bases in the middle. The CDR3 extends over 15 amino acids. The germline V gene encodes CDR1 LGHNA and CDR2 YNFKEQ. The CDR3 DNA follows: TGTGCCAGCAGCCTCCTTAGCGGGAACACCGGGGAGCTGTTTTTT. Translating it yields CASSLLSGNTGELFF.

J is TRBJ2-7 and V is TRBV28; 8 nucleotides align to TRBD1. The CDR3 loop spans 15 amino acids. V was pared by 5 bases and J by 0 bases, with 6 bases of the junction left unmatched. Germline V gives CDR1 MDHEN, CDR2 SYDVKM. CDR3 protein: CASSRTGRSSYEQYF. The DNA for the CDR3 is TGTGCCAGCAGTCGGACAGGGCGAAGCTCCTACGAGCAGTACTTC.

V and J are TRBV15 and TRBJ2-4, with 9 bases fitting TRBD2. V lost 0 bases to trimming and J lost 7 bases; unmatched junction nucleotides: 13. Germline-derived CDR1 and CDR2 are LNHNV and YYDKDF (reference sequence). The CDR3 covers 18 residues. CDR3 loop: CATSRDLTSGLRSNIQYF. As DNA, the CDR3 is TGTGCCACCAGCAGAGATCTAACTAGCGGGCTTAGATCCAACATTCAGTACTTC.

This sequence joins TRBV10-3 and TRBJ1-2, with D possibly TRBD1 on 5 matching bases. CDR1 is ENHRY and CDR2 is SYGVKD in the germline V gene. Trimming stripped 6 bases from V and 4 bases from J, with 12 bases between. The CDR3 length is 13 residues. CDR3 protein: CAISLQATYGYTF. CDR3 in DNA: TGTGCCATCAGCCTACAGGCCACCTATGGCTACACCTTC.

The chain combines TRBV11-1 with TRBJ2-2; 7 positions match TRBD1. Trimming took 5 bases from V and 9 from J; bases not matched to a gene: 6. Germline V gives CDR1 SGHAT, CDR2 FQDESV (reference sequence). CDR3 size: 13 residues. CDR3 in amino acids: CASSPDRERELFF. CDR3 nucleotides: TGTGCCAGCAGCCCAGACAGGGAAAGGGAGCTGTTTTTT.

Within the sample, this clone is medium-sized. CDR3 coding DNA: TGTGCCAGTAGTACGACTAGCGGGAGGTCTGGCGAGCAGTACTTC. Translating gives CASSTTSGRSGEQYF. V usage is TRBV19 and J usage is TRBJ2-7, with 13 bases aligning to TRBD2. This CDR3 region has 15 residues. Germline loops: CDR1 LNHDA, CDR2 SQIVND (reference sequence). The V gene end was trimmed by 4 bases and the J gene end by 6 bases; junction bases not matched to a gene: 6.

The CDR3 here is CASSGRRASPLHF. CDR3 nucleotides: TGTGCCAGCAGTGGAAGGAGGGCTTCACCCCTCCACTTT. The rearrangement joins TRBV2 to TRBJ1-6; D is uncertain. Germline V gene data show CDR1 as SNHLY and CDR2 as FYNNEI. V was clipped by 4 bases and J by 9 bases, with 10 bases between them. The CDR3 is 13 residues long.

The rearrangement links TRBV7-3 to TRBJ2-5; 11 bases are a match to TRBD1. The tail of the sequence fits TRBJ2-7 better, so the J call may be wrong. The CDR3 extends over 15 amino acids. Germline V gene lookup returns CDR1 SGHTA and CDR2 FQGTGA. As DNA, the CDR3 is TGTGCCAGCAGCGCCACCGGGACAGGGGGCTACGAGCAGTACTTC. Translating it yields CASSATGTGGYEQYF.

This clone was counted once. The V gene is TRBV19, the J gene TRBJ2-3; perhaps D is TRBD1 or TRBD2 (5 bases each). The CDR3 spans 15 residues. Trimming took 1 base from V and 0 from J, leaving 8 bases between them. CDR1 is LNHDA, CDR2 SQIVND, per germline (reference sequence). CDR3 protein: CASSIGGYSTDTQYF. The CDR3 DNA follows: TGTGCCAGTAGTATAGGGGGGTATAGCACAGATACGCAGTATTTT. The variable domain in full, with the rest retrieved from reference TRBV19 and TRBJ2-3, is DGGITQSPKYLFRKEGQNVTLSCEQNLNHDAMYWYRQDPGQGLRLIYYSQIVNDFQKGDIAEGYSVSREKKESFPLTVTSAQKNPTAFYLCASSIGGYSTDTQYFGPGTRLTVL.

To note about this clone: This same CDR3 is encoded by further DNA sequences in the sample. The genes are TRBV7-3 and TRBJ2-5; no clear D gene. Germline lookup yields CDR1 SGHTA and CDR2 FQGTGA. This CDR3 region has 13 residues. V gave up 3 bases and J gave up 1 base, with 6 bases separating them. For the CDR3, the DNA is TGTGCCAGCAGCTTGAGCCGCCAAGAGACCCAGTACTTC. Translation: CASSLSRQETQYF.

The chain carries TRBV11-3 and TRBJ1-2, with no clear D. The CDR3 spans 10 residues. Looked up from germline, CDR1 is SGHNT and CDR2 is YENEEA. Between the trimmed V and J ends, which lost 5 bases and 4 bases, there was a span of 2 bases. The CDR3 nucleotides read TGTGCCAGCAGCGGCTATGGCTACACCTTC. The encoded protein is CASSGYGYTF.

The chain couples TRBV10-3 to TRBJ1-5, with TRBD1 identical over 8 bases. The germline gives CDR1 ENHRY, CDR2 SYGVKD. The trim removed 2 bases at V and 9 bases at J, leaving 9 bases unmatched. The CDR3 sequence is 15 residues long. CDR3 DNA sequence: TGTGCCATCAGTGAGCGCCGACAGGGGTTGGGGCCCCAGCATTTT. As protein: CAISERRQGLGPQHF.

This chain joins TRBV19 and TRBJ1-1; D might be TRBD1 (6 bases). Germline V lookup: CDR1 LNHDA, CDR2 SQIVND (reference sequence). This CDR3 comprises 13 residues. The ends were cut back, 4 bases at V and 4 bases at J, with 10 bases in the middle. CDR3 amino acids: CASSNDRTTEAFF. The CDR3 region has the DNA TGTGCCAGTAGTAACGACAGGACCACTGAAGCTTTCTTT. Complete variable domain (other parts from reference TRBV19 and TRBJ1-1): DGGITQSPKYLFRKEGQNVTLSCEQNLNHDAMYWYRQDPGQGLRLIYYSQIVNDFQKGDIAEGYSVSREKKESFPLTVTSAQKNPTAFYLCASSNDRTTEAFFGQGTRLTVV.

This chain uses TRBV30 with TRBJ2-2; a possible D gene is TRBD1 (6 bases). Germline V gene sequence: CDR1 GTSNPN, CDR2 SVGIG (reference sequence). This CDR3 is built from 13 residues. V gave up 3 bases and J gave up 3 bases, with 8 bases separating them. CDR3 sequence: CAWRGHYTGELFF. CDR3 nucleotides: TGTGCCTGGAGGGGACACTACACCGGGGAGCTGTTTTTT.

This chain uses TRBV2 with TRBJ1-3, with unresolved D. The CDR3 totals 14 residues. In germline, CDR1 is SNHLY, CDR2 FYNNEI. V was pared by 5 bases and J by 1 base, with 9 bases between. The CDR3 sequence: CASSPGWSGNTIYF. CDR3 bases: TGTGCCAGCAGTCCGGGATGGTCTGGAAACACCATATATTTT.

V is TRBV25-1 and J is TRBJ1-5; D is undetermined. CDR1 and CDR2 (germline): MGHDK, SYGVNS. Trimming took 8 bases from V and 1 from J, leaving 12 bases between them. This CDR3 spans 14 amino acids. The chain's CDR3 is CASGGPMSNQPQHF. CDR3 in DNA: TGTGCCAGCGGCGGGCCCATGAGCAATCAGCCCCAGCATTTT.

The CDR3 region has the DNA TGCGCCAGCAGCCAAGATCCCGGGAATGAGCAGTTCTTC. It codes for CASSQDPGNEQFF. The J gene is TRBJ2-1, the V gene TRBV4-3; D gene ambiguous. Germline CDR1 and CDR2: LGHNA and YSLEER. The V end was cut by 0 bases, the J end by 7 bases, with 7 bases between. The CDR3 length is 13 residues.